Below are 32 T cell receptor beta chains sequenced from a single sample in a study of cytomegalovirus exposure and HLA in healthy donors. 13 Jbeta primers and 60 Vbeta primers were used for the PCR. Libraries were prepared by immunoSEQ multiplex PCR; TCRdb keeps only in-frame clonotypes and omits some of them. The sample yields more than 100,000 clones, roughly 60% seen once. The material sequenced was PBMCs. These receptors all stem from a woman aged 40 to 55 in good health and CMV-seronegative.

This clone came up a few times. J is TRBJ1-1 and V is TRBV6-5; 8 nucleotides match TRBD1. This CDR3 has 14 residues. V lost 4 bases, J lost 4 bases, and 5 bases stayed unmatched. Germline values: CDR1 MNHEY, CDR2 SVGAGI. The CDR3 DNA follows: TGTGCCAGCAGTTCAGGGGGCGCCGGCACTGAAGCTTTCTTT. Its protein is CASSSGGAGTEAFF.

This clone was found a few times. The chain links TRBV6-6 to TRBJ1-1; TRBD1 agrees at 7 bases. Looked up from germline, CDR1 is MNHNY and CDR2 is SVGAGI (reference sequence). The CDR3 spans 14 residues. Trimming at V came to 2 bases and at J to 1 base, leaving 1 base not matched to a gene. CDR3 protein: CASSYRTGNTEAFF. The CDR3, as DNA: TGTGCCAGCAGTTACCGGACAGGGAACACTGAAGCTTTCTTT.

This clone has more than one count but fewer than ten. Within the sample, other DNA sequences also encode this same CDR3. This chain uses TRBV6-6 with TRBJ2-3, with D maybe TRBD2 (7 bases). The CDR3 sequence is 13 residues long. The V gene lost 6 bases and the J gene lost 1 base, with 8 bases spanning the gap. CDR1 and CDR2 (germline): MNHNY, SVGAGI (reference sequence). CDR3 protein: CASRRGRTDTQYF. The CDR3 nucleotides are TGTGCCAGCAGGCGGGGGCGCACAGATACGCAGTATTTT.

This rearrangement joins TRBV5-6 to TRBJ2-1, with TRBD1 matching 9 bases. V was pared by 7 bases and J by 7 bases, with 6 bases of the junction left unmatched. The V gene's germline CDR1 is SGHDT and CDR2 YYEEEE. This CDR3 has 13 amino acids. The CDR3 here is CASAGQGENEQFF. CDR3 DNA: TGTGCCAGCGCGGGACAGGGCGAGAATGAGCAGTTCTTC.

The sample holds a few counts of this clone. The rearrangement joins TRBV28 to TRBJ1-5; 8 bases agree with TRBD1. There are 13 residues in the CDR3. CDR1 and CDR2 from the germline V gene are MDHEN and SYDVKM. V dropped 2 bases and J dropped 15; count of bases not matched to a gene: 9. CDR3 protein: CASSLRAGQDPHF. Written as DNA, the CDR3 is TGTGCCAGCAGTTTAAGGGCGGGACAGGATCCGCATTTT.

In its sample, this clone was seen once. The chain uses TRBV5-1 and TRBJ2-7, with TRBD2 matching over 12 bases. The CDR3 consists of 14 residues. V shed 4 bases, J shed 3 bases, and the junction held 2 bases outside the gene matches. Germline assignment: CDR1 SGHRS and CDR2 YFSETQ. The CDR3 DNA reads TGCGCCAGCAGCGTGACTAGCGGGGGCTACGAGCAGTACTTC. This gives the protein CASSVTSGGYEQYF.

This chain connects TRBV9 to TRBJ1-3, with D tentatively TRBD1 (6 bases). This CDR3 is 14 amino acids long. V lost 1 base to trimming and J lost 4 bases, with 9 bases between them. The V gene's germline CDR1 is SGDLS and CDR2 YYNGEE. The DNA of the CDR3 is TGTGCCAGCAGCGTATCCGGACAGGGAAACACCATATATTTT. Its translation: CASSVSGQGNTIYF.

The chain has TRBV2 and TRBJ1-1, with 9 nucleotides matching TRBD1. Trimming at V came to 10 bases and at J to 1 base, leaving 13 bases not matched to a gene. The CDR3 has 16 residues. Germline V gives CDR1 SNHLY, CDR2 FYNNEI. The DNA of the CDR3 is TGTGCCACCACGCCCCAAACAGGGGGCAGGAACACTGAAGCTTTCTTT. It specifies CATTPQTGGRNTEAFF.

This clone was seen a few times. The chain links TRBV5-1 to TRBJ1-6; TRBD1 agrees at 7 bases. From germline, CDR1 is SGHRS and CDR2 YFSETQ. The CDR3 extends over 17 amino acids. With V trimmed by 0 bases and J by 8 bases, 11 bases remained unmatched. The chain's CDR3 is CASSLGGTESPYSPLHF. The CDR3 bases are TGCGCCAGCAGCTTGGGGGGGACAGAGTCTCCTTATTCACCCCTCCACTTT.

Comments on this clone: The sample contains more than one DNA sequence encoding this CDR3. The chain joins TRBV7-9 to TRBJ1-2; no definite D call. The length of the CDR3 is 14 residues. V shed 1 base and J shed 2 bases, with 8 bases lying between them. The V gene's germline CDR1 is SEHNR and CDR2 FQNEAQ (reference sequence). CDR3 sequence reads: CASSLETSNYGYTF. The CDR3 region has the DNA TGTGCCAGCAGCTTAGAAACATCGAACTATGGCTACACCTTC. Looking up the rest from reference TRBV7-9 and TRBJ1-2 gives the full variable domain: DTGVSQNPRHKITKRGQNVTFRCDPISEHNRLYWYRQTLGQGPEFLTYFQNEAQLEKSRLLSDRFSAERPKGSFSTLEIQRTEQGDSAMYLCASSLETSNYGYTFGSGTRLTVV.

This sequence joins TRBV28 and TRBJ1-4; D is possibly TRBD1 (6 bases). V was cut by 7 bases and J by 7 bases, with 16 bases left in between. The CDR3 is 14 amino acids. Germline values: CDR1 MDHEN, CDR2 SYDVKM. In DNA form, the CDR3 reads TGTGCCAGCAATCCCAGGGGAGCTGGTGAAAAACTGTTTTTT. As protein: CASNPRGAGEKLFF.

DNA of the CDR3: TGTGCCAGCAGCTTGAGCAACACTGAAGCTTTCTTT. Protein: CASSLSNTEAFF. The rearrangement joins TRBV5-6 to TRBJ1-1; D is unresolved. Germline V gene data show CDR1 as SGHDT and CDR2 as YYEEEE. The length of the CDR3 is 12 residues. Trimming stripped 1 base from V and 2 bases from J, with 3 bases between.

V gene TRBV13 combines with J gene TRBJ2-2; 10 nucleotides agree with TRBD1. Germline assignment: CDR1 PRHDT and CDR2 FYEKMQ (reference sequence). V shed 6 bases, J shed 5 bases, and the junction held 9 bases outside the gene matches. The CDR3 length is 16 residues. For the CDR3, the DNA is TGTGCCAGCAGGGCCTACGGGACAGGGGATACCGGGGAGCTGTTTTTT. It encodes CASRAYGTGDTGELFF.

The chain links TRBV30 to TRBJ1-2; a possible D gene is TRBD1 (6 bases). This CDR3 spans 13 amino acids. Germline V gene sequence: CDR1 GTSNPN, CDR2 SVGIG (reference sequence). The V end lost 2 bases, the J end lost 4 bases, and 11 bases lay between the germline ends. The chain's CDR3 is CAWSRGGLYGYTF. As DNA, the CDR3 is TGTGCCTGGAGTAGGGGGGGCCTCTATGGCTACACCTTC.

This chain connects TRBV6-5 to TRBJ2-2; D remains ambiguous. Trimming left V 2 bases short and J 1 base short, with 5 bases between. There are 14 residues in the CDR3. CDR1 and CDR2 (germline): MNHEY, SVGAGI. The CDR3 nucleotides are TGTGCCAGCAGTTACCTAAGGAACACCGGGGAGCTGTTTTTT. Translated, it gives CASSYLRNTGELFF.

The rearrangement links TRBV5-4 to TRBJ1-1, with D unresolved. V shed 2 bases and J shed 5 bases, with 7 bases lying between them. There are 12 residues in the CDR3. Germline CDR1 is SGHNT and CDR2 is YYREEE (reference sequence). This CDR3 is CASSLFGTEAFF. The CDR3 DNA sequence: TGTGCCAGCAGCTTATTCGGGACTGAAGCTTTCTTT.

In this sample, this clone turned up once. The chain has TRBV6-5 and TRBJ2-1, with D possibly matching TRBD1 (6 bases). CDR3 length: 15 amino acids. Trimming removed 3 bases from V and 0 bases from J, with 9 bases in between. The V gene's germline CDR1 is MNHEY and CDR2 SVGAGI. In DNA form, the CDR3 reads TGTGCCAGCAGTTATCAGGGGAGCTCCTACAATGAGCAGTTCTTC. Translation gives CASSYQGSSYNEQFF.

This clone was recorded a few times. This CDR3 reads CASSTGTGGLEQYF. Written as DNA, the CDR3 is TGCGCCAGCAGCACAGGGACAGGGGGCCTGGAGCAGTACTTC. The chain has TRBV5-1 and TRBJ2-7, with 12 bases identical to TRBD1. This CDR3 comprises 14 residues. Germline assignment: CDR1 SGHRS and CDR2 YFSETQ. Germline trimming cut 4 bases from V and 7 bases from J; bases unmatched to any gene: 6.

A few counts support this clone. V is TRBV30 and J is TRBJ1-1; no definite D call. CDR3 length equals 13 residues. Trimming removed 0 bases from V and 1 base from J, with 6 bases in between. Germline CDR1 GTSNPN, CDR2 SVGIG (reference sequence). The CDR3 sequence is CAWSVQSNTEAFF. The CDR3 nucleotides are TGTGCCTGGAGTGTACAATCGAACACTGAAGCTTTCTTT.

CDR3 amino acids: CSVAAGLYEQYF. Written as DNA, the CDR3 is TGCAGCGTCGCAGCGGGGCTCTACGAGCAGTACTTC. The chain joins TRBV29-1 to TRBJ2-7; TRBD2 matches at 7 bases. Losses at the gene ends were 6 bases for V and 3 bases for J; bases not matched to a gene: 5. Germline V gene data show CDR1 as SQVTM and CDR2 as ANQGSEA. The CDR3 covers 12 residues.

V usage is TRBV30 and J usage is TRBJ2-2, with D maybe TRBD2 (7 bases). The CDR3 extends over 14 amino acids. The V end was cut by 4 bases, the J end by 6 bases, with 15 bases between. CDR1 is GTSNPN and CDR2 is SVGIG in the germline V gene (reference sequence). CDR3 amino acids: CAWMLRGGAGELFF. CDR3 in DNA: TGTGCCTGGATGTTGAGGGGGGGCGCCGGGGAGCTGTTTTTT.

The chain is built from TRBV9 and TRBJ2-5, with D possibly TRBD1 on 5 matching bases. V gave up 4 bases and J gave up 4 bases, with 17 bases separating them. Germline V gene lookup returns CDR1 SGDLS and CDR2 YYNGEE. The CDR3 totals 15 residues. The CDR3 region is CASSPRDSEVETQYF. The CDR3 DNA follows: TGTGCCAGCAGCCCCAGAGACAGCGAAGTAGAGACCCAGTACTTC. The whole variable domain, filled in from reference TRBV9 and TRBJ2-5, reads DSGVTQTPKHLITATGQRVTLRCSPRSGDLSVYWYQQSLDQGLQFLIQYYNGEERAKGNILERFSAQQFPDLHSELNLSSLELGDSALYFCASSPRDSEVETQYFGPGTRLLVL.

This clone was seen a handful of times. The gene calls are TRBV18 and TRBJ2-3; the D gene is possibly TRBD1 (5 bases). This CDR3 contains 15 residues. Per germline, CDR1 KGHSH and CDR2 LQKENI. V lost 2 bases, J lost 0 bases, and 9 bases lay in between. CDR3 in amino acids: CASSPYGASTDTQYF. The CDR3 DNA reads TGTGCCAGCTCACCATATGGGGCCAGCACAGATACGCAGTATTTT. The entire variable domain, with the rest obtained from reference TRBV18 and TRBJ2-3, is as follows: NAGVMQNPRHLVRRRGQEARLRCSPMKGHSHVYWYRQLPEEGLKFMVYLQKENIIDESGMPKERFSAEFPKEGPSILRIQQVVRGDSAAYFCASSPYGASTDTQYFGPGTRLTVL.

V and J are TRBV7-3 and TRBJ2-3; the match to TRBD2 covers 8 bases. Germline V gene data show CDR1 as SGHTA and CDR2 as FQGTGA. CDR3 length: 14 residues. V lost 5 bases to trimming and J lost 0 bases; unmatched junction nucleotides: 1. CDR3 protein: CASSRGGSTDTQYF. CDR3 nucleotide sequence: TGTGCCAGCAGCCGCGGGGGGAGCACAGATACGCAGTATTTT.

The chain joins TRBV19 to TRBJ1-2; 8 nucleotides align to TRBD1. CDR1 and CDR2 (germline): LNHDA, SQIVND (reference sequence). V shed 8 bases and J 4 bases; nucleotides not matched to a gene: 6. This CDR3 has 13 amino acids. For the CDR3, the DNA is TGTGCCAGTTCACAGGGGGGAGTCTATGGCTACACCTTC. It encodes CASSQGGVYGYTF.

This clone was seen a few times. The chain carries TRBV4-3 and TRBJ1-1; D gene ambiguous. V shed 0 bases and J shed 0 bases, with 2 bases lying between them. This CDR3 is built from 13 residues. Germline CDR1 LGHNA, CDR2 YSLEER. CDR3 in amino acids: CASSQDMNTEAFF. For the CDR3, the DNA is TGCGCCAGCAGCCAAGATATGAACACTGAAGCTTTCTTT.

The V and J genes are TRBV10-2 and TRBJ2-7; D uncertain. V was shortened by 3 bases and J by 0 bases, with 9 bases between the two germline ends. Germline V gene sequence: CDR1 WSHSY, CDR2 SAAADI. The CDR3 spans 14 residues. CDR3 DNA: TGCGCCAGCAGTGACGGCGGTAACTCCTACGAGCAGTACTTC. Its protein product is CASSDGGNSYEQYF.

This clone has more than one count but fewer than ten. The chain uses TRBV6-1 and TRBJ1-1; D uncertain. The germline CDR1 and CDR2 sequences are MNHNS and SASEGT. With 6 bases removed from V and 1 base from J, the gap between germline ends came to 12 bases. The CDR3 is 14 amino acids. In DNA, the CDR3 is TGTGCCAGCAGCCTGGCGACGGGGAACACTGAAGCTTTCTTT. Amino acids: CASSLATGNTEAFF.

The chain joins TRBV4-3 to TRBJ1-1, with a possible D match to TRBD1 (5 bases). V was shortened by 3 bases and J by 3 bases, with 11 bases between the two germline ends. Germline V gene sequence: CDR1 LGHNA, CDR2 YSLEER. The CDR3 has 14 amino acids. The CDR3 sequence: CASSHLGAYTEAFF. CDR3 DNA sequence: TGCGCCAGCAGCCACCTAGGGGCCTACACTGAAGCTTTCTTT.

The V and J genes are TRBV9 and TRBJ2-1; 13 bases are shared with TRBD2. Germline CDR1 is SGDLS and CDR2 is YYNGEE. The CDR3 is 15 residues long. Trimming took 4 bases from V and 10 from J; bases not matched to a gene: 8. CDR3 loop: CASSRNAGLAGEQFF. The CDR3 coding sequence is TGTGCCAGCAGCCGAAACGCGGGACTAGCGGGGGAGCAGTTCTTC.

The chain is built from TRBV10-3 and TRBJ2-6; D is unclear. V was pared by 0 bases and J by 0 bases, with 3 bases between. Germline V gene data show CDR1 as ENHRY and CDR2 as SYGVKD. The CDR3 runs 15 residues. CDR3 sequence: CAISESYSGANVLTF. CDR3 nucleotides: TGTGCCATCAGTGAGTCATACTCTGGGGCCAACGTCCTGACTTTC.

This clone was seen more than once but under ten times. V is TRBV6-1 and J is TRBJ1-2; a possible D gene is TRBD1 (5 bases). Germline V gene sequence: CDR1 MNHNS, CDR2 SASEGT. Trimming cost V 7 bases and J 5 bases, with 8 bases left between them. This CDR3 is built from 11 residues. Here the CDR3 DNA reads TGTGCCAGCACCAGGGTGTATGGCTACACCTTC. It translates to CASTRVYGYTF.